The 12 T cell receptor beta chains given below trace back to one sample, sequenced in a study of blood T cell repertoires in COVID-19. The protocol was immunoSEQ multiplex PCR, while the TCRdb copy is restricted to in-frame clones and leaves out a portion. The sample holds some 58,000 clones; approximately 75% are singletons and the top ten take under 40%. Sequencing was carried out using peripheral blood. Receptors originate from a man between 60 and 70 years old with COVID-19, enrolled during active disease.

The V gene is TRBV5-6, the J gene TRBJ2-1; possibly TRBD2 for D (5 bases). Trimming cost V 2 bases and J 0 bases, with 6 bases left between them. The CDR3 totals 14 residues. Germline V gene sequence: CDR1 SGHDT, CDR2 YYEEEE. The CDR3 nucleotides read TGTGCCAGCAGCTTAGGGAGCTCCTACAATGAGCAGTTCTTC. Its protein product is CASSLGSSYNEQFF.

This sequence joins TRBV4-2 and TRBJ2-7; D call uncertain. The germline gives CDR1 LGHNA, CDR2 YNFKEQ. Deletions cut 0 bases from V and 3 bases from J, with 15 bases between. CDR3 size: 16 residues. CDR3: CASSQEFSASRYEQYF. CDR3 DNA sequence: TGTGCCAGCAGCCAAGAATTCAGCGCCAGCCGCTACGAGCAGTACTTC.

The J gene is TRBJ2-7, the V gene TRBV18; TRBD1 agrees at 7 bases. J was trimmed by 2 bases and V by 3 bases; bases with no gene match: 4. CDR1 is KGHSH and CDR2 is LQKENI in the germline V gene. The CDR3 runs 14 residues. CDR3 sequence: CASSPRQGAYEQYF. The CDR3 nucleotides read TGTGCCAGCTCACCGCGACAGGGCGCCTACGAGCAGTACTTC. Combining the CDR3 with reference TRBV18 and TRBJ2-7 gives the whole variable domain NAGVMQNPRHLVRRRGQEARLRCSPMKGHSHVYWYRQLPEEGLKFMVYLQKENIIDESGMPKERFSAEFPKEGPSILRIQQVVRGDSAAYFCASSPRQGAYEQYFGPGTRLTVT.

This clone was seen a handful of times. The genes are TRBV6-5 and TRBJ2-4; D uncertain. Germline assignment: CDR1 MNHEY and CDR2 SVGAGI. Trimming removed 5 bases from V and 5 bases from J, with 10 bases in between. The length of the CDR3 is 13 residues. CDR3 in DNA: TGTGCCAGCAGTCCGGAGTGGGAAAACATTCAGTACTTC. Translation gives CASSPEWENIQYF.

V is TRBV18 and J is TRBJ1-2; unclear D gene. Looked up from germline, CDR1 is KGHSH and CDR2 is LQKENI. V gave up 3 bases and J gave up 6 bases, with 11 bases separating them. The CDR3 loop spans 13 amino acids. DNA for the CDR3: TGTGCCAGCTCACCGTTGGAGGGAAATGGCTACACCTTC. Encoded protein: CASSPLEGNGYTF.

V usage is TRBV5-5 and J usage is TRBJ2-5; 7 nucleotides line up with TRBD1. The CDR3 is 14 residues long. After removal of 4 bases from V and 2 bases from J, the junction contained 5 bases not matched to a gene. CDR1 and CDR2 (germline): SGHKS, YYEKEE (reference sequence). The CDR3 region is CASSNPGQQETQYF. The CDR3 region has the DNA TGTGCCAGCAGCAATCCGGGACAGCAAGAGACCCAGTACTTC.

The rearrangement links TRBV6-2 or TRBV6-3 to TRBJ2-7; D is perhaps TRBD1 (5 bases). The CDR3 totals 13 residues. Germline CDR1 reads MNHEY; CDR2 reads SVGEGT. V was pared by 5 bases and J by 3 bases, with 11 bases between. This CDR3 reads CASSNGQNYEQYF. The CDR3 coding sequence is TGTGCCAGCAGTAACGGACAAAACTACGAGCAGTACTTC.

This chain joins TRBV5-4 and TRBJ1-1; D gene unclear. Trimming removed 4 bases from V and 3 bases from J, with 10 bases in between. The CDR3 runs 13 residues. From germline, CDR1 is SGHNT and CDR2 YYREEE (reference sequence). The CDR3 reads CASSPAGHTEAFF. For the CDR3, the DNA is TGTGCCAGCAGCCCCGCAGGCCACACTGAAGCTTTCTTT.

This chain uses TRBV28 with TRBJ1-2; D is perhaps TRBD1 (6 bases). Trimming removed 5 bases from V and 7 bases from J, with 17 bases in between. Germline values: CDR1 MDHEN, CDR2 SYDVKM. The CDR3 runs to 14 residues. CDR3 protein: CASSLMGGAGGYTF. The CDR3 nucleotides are TGTGCCAGCAGTCTAATGGGGGGGGCAGGTGGCTACACCTTC.

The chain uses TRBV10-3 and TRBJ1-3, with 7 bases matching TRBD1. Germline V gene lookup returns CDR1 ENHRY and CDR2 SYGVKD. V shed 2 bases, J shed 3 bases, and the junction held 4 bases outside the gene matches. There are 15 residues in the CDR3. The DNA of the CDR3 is TGTGCCATCAGTGAGAGACAGGGAGGTGGAAACACCATATATTTT. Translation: CAISERQGGGNTIYF.

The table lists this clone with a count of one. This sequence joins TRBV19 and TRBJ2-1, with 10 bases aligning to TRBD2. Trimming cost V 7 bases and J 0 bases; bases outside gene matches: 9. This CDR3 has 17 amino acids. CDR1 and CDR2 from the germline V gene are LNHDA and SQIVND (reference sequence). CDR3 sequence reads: CASTAASGGISYNEQFF. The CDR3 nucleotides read TGTGCCAGTACCGCCGCTAGCGGGGGTATCTCCTACAATGAGCAGTTCTTC.

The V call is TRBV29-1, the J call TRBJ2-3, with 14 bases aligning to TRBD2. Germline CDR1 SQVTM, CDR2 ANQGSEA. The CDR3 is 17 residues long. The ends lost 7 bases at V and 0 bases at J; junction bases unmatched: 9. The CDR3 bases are TGCAGCGACCCGGGGACTAGCGGGAGTCCCAGCACAGATACGCAGTATTTT. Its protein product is CSDPGTSGSPSTDTQYF.